The 21 T cell receptor beta chains given below trace back to one sample, sequenced in a study of regulatory T cells in long-lasting Graves disease. Sample time point: newly diagnosed GD, antithyroid drugs for less than 3 months. Following extraction of RNA from PBMCs, that RNA was used to make the TCR library. Investigators prepared the TCR beta libraries by applying iRepertoire HTBI primers and Arm-PCR of CDR3 regions. MiXCR, applied by TCRdb to the multiplex PCR reads, yields one record per CDR3 protein. The data show about 240,000 distinct CDR3 sequences, with about 19% seen just once and over 11% held by the top ten. Sequenced here: peripheral blood mononuclear cells (PBMCs), sampled at new diagnosis, from a patient treated with antithyroid drugs. The receptor set was obtained from a female donor with Graves disease.

V gene TRBV20-1 combines with J gene TRBJ1-4; the D is unclear. The CDR3 extends over 11 amino acids. V lost 7 bases to trimming and J lost 8 bases, with 11 bases between them. Germline CDR1 reads DFQATT; CDR2 reads SNEGSKA (reference sequence). The CDR3 sequence: CSVGTAEKLFF. In DNA form, the CDR3 reads TGCAGTGTCGGCACAGCCGAAAAACTGTTTTTT.

This clonotype was seen many times. The chain joins TRBV30 to TRBJ2-3; D gene ambiguous. The CDR3 has 13 residues. CDR1 and CDR2 from the germline V gene are GTSNPN and SVGIG (reference sequence). Trimming took 0 bases from V and 0 from J, leaving 4 bases between them. The CDR3 DNA reads TGTGCCTGGAGTGTTATAAGCACAGATACGCAGTATTTT. Translated, it gives CAWSVISTDTQYF.

CDR3 bases: TGTGCCAGCAGCCCTCTCGCGGGGGGGCGTGGTGAGCAGTTCTTC. Translated, it gives CASSPLAGGRGEQFF. The chain recombines TRBV3-1 with TRBJ2-1, with 9 bases matching TRBD2. The germline CDR1 and CDR2 sequences are LGHDT and YNNKEL (reference sequence). The CDR3 has 15 amino acids. With V trimmed by 4 bases and J by 9 bases, 10 bases remained unmatched.

This clonotype was recorded a few times. V is TRBV4-1 and J is TRBJ1-5; D not resolved. The V end lost 10 bases, the J end lost 2 bases, and 18 bases lay between the germline ends. The CDR3 has 15 residues. Germline-derived CDR1 and CDR2 are MGHRA and YSYEKL. Written as DNA, the CDR3 is TGCGCCACATCCAATGCGATTCCAGGCAATCAGCCCCAGCATTTT. Translation: CATSNAIPGNQPQHF.

This clonotype was counted many times. The chain recombines TRBV28 with TRBJ2-7; no reliable D call. Germline V gene lookup returns CDR1 MDHEN and CDR2 SYDVKM. The CDR3 contains 11 residues. Deletions cut 6 bases from V and 3 bases from J, with 6 bases between. The CDR3 loop reads CASRSDYEQYF. The DNA of the CDR3 is TGTGCCAGCAGATCGGACTACGAGCAGTACTTC.

Ten or more counts support this clonotype. The rearrangement links TRBV2 to TRBJ2-1, with 13 bases aligning to TRBD2. The V segment lost 7 bases and the J segment 8 bases; nucleotides outside the gene matches: 8. This CDR3 spans 15 amino acids. Germline V gene data show CDR1 as SNHLY and CDR2 as FYNNEI. Written as DNA, the CDR3 is TGTGCCAGCAAGGGACTAGCGGGGCCCTGGGATGAGCAGTTCTTC. It is translated as CASKGLAGPWDEQFF.

This clonotype was found many times. This sequence joins TRBV7-2 and TRBJ2-1, with no clear D. The CDR3 length is 15 residues. Germline loops: CDR1 SGHTA, CDR2 FQGNSA. Trimming stripped 6 bases from V and 0 bases from J, with 12 bases between. This CDR3 reads CASSFGASSYNEQFF. CDR3 in DNA: TGTGCCAGCAGTTTTGGCGCCTCCTCCTACAATGAGCAGTTCTTC.

This clonotype has a count of ten or more. V is TRBV10-1 and J is TRBJ1-1, with D hard to call. Trimming removed 2 bases at V and 4 bases at J, with 8 bases between. Germline V gene sequence: CDR1 WNHNN, CDR2 SYGVQD (reference sequence). CDR3 length equals 13 residues. CDR3 nucleotides: TGCGCCAGCAGTGAGGCGGGGTTCACTGAAGCTTTCTTT. It yields the protein CASSEAGFTEAFF.

This clonotype was counted at least ten times. The gene calls are TRBV20-1 and TRBJ2-2; unclear D gene. Germline V gives CDR1 DFQATT, CDR2 SNEGSKA (reference sequence). Between the trimmed V and J ends, which lost 3 bases and 2 bases, there was a span of 7 bases. There are 13 residues in the CDR3. The CDR3 protein is CSASQVNTGELFF. The CDR3 bases are TGCAGTGCTAGCCAGGTTAACACCGGGGAGCTGTTTTTT.

This clonotype was found many times. The rearrangement links TRBV20-1 to TRBJ1-1, with D tentatively TRBD1 (5 bases). The CDR3 consists of 12 residues. In germline, CDR1 is DFQATT, CDR2 SNEGSKA (reference sequence). V was trimmed by 7 bases and J by 3 bases, leaving 12 bases between them. CDR3 sequence (DNA): TGCAGTGGCCAAGACAGAGACACTGAAGCTTTCTTT. This gives the protein CSGQDRDTEAFF.

This clonotype was found many times. This rearrangement joins TRBV9 to TRBJ1-1; D is undetermined. Germline V lookup: CDR1 SGDLS, CDR2 YYNGEE. The germline V and J ends were trimmed by 0 bases and 4 bases, with 10 bases remaining between them. The CDR3 totals 14 residues. This CDR3 is CASSVVALTTEAFF. The CDR3 DNA reads as TGTGCCAGCAGCGTAGTTGCGCTGACCACTGAAGCTTTCTTT. Combining the CDR3 with reference TRBV9 and TRBJ1-1 gives the whole variable domain DSGVTQTPKHLITATGQRVTLRCSPRSGDLSVYWYQQSLDQGLQFLIQYYNGEERAKGNILERFSAQQFPDLHSELNLSSLELGDSALYFCASSVVALTTEAFFGQGTRLTVV.

This clonotype was detected ten times or more. This chain links TRBV7-3 with TRBJ2-2; the match to TRBD2 covers 12 bases. The germline V gene has CDR1 SGHTA and CDR2 FQGTGA. The V gene end was trimmed by 3 bases and the J gene end by 7 bases; junction bases not matched to a gene: 9. This CDR3 contains 17 residues. Here the CDR3 DNA reads TGTGCCAGCAGCTTTCGACTAGCGGGGGACCCAGGCGGGGAGCTGTTTTTT. It is translated as CASSFRLAGDPGGELFF.

This chain connects TRBV11-1 to TRBJ2-3; D unresolved. The V gene's germline CDR1 is SGHAT and CDR2 FQDESV (reference sequence). Trimming took off 7 bases at V and 4 bases at J, with 9 bases between the two ends. The CDR3 loop spans 12 amino acids. CDR3 DNA: TGTGCCAGCAACTTGGAGCCAGATACGCAGTATTTT. This encodes CASNLEPDTQYF.

This clonotype was counted ten times or more. The rearrangement links TRBV6-1 to TRBJ1-3; 7 nucleotides align to TRBD1. Germline-derived CDR1 and CDR2 are MNHNS and SASEGT. There are 15 residues in the CDR3. After removal of 6 bases from V and 0 bases from J, the junction contained 5 bases not matched to a gene. CDR3 region: CASRPGTASGNTIYF. The CDR3 DNA sequence: TGTGCCAGCAGACCGGGGACAGCCTCTGGAAACACCATATATTTT.

This clonotype was detected ten times or more. The chain combines TRBV28 with TRBJ1-6; D is uncertain. CDR3 length: 14 residues. Trimming shortened V by 6 bases and J by 7 bases, and 13 bases separated the two germline ends. Germline assignment: CDR1 MDHEN and CDR2 SYDVKM. The CDR3 bases are TGTGCCAGCAGATTCGGTCCTTGGAATTCACCCCTCCACTTT. Translating gives CASRFGPWNSPLHF.

This clonotype was recorded at least ten times. The chain links TRBV18 to TRBJ2-3; D gene uncertain. V was pared by 2 bases and J by 4 bases, with 13 bases between. Germline CDR1 is KGHSH and CDR2 is LQKENI. CDR3 length: 15 amino acids. The CDR3 nucleotides are TGTGCCAGCTCACCAAGGCTGAACGGGCCAGATACGCAGTATTTT. Translated, it gives CASSPRLNGPDTQYF.

This clonotype was seen at least ten times. CDR3 bases: TGCGCCAGCAGCTTGGAGGCGGGGGGGGTGTCAGATACGCAGTATTTT. It is translated as CASSLEAGGVSDTQYF. The chain joins TRBV5-1 to TRBJ2-3; 9 positions match TRBD2. V trimming: 0 bases; J trimming: 4 bases; junction bases outside the gene matches: 6. The CDR3 is 16 residues long. Germline CDR1 and CDR2: SGHRS and YFSETQ.

Ten or more counts support this clonotype. The chain recombines TRBV28 with TRBJ1-6; 9 bases map to TRBD1. V gave up 6 bases and J gave up 9 bases; unmatched junction bases: 6. Germline CDR1 MDHEN, CDR2 SYDVKM. This CDR3 has 14 residues. Written as DNA, the CDR3 is TGTGCCAGCAGGCTTGACAGGGGGAGTTCACCCCTCCACTTT. It encodes CASRLDRGSSPLHF.

This clonotype was observed a handful of times. For the CDR3, the DNA is TGTGCCAGCAGCTTGGGGGGACTAAACAATGAGCAGTTCTTC. Its translation: CASSLGGLNNEQFF. This rearrangement joins TRBV5-4 to TRBJ2-1; 7 bases align to TRBD2. The V segment lost 0 bases and the J segment 5 bases; nucleotides outside the gene matches: 2. The CDR3 sequence is 14 residues long. CDR1 and CDR2 from the germline V gene are SGHNT and YYREEE (reference sequence).

At least ten counts were recorded for this clonotype. This sequence joins TRBV20-1 and TRBJ2-1; a weak D match, TRBD1 (5 bases). The germline V gene has CDR1 DFQATT and CDR2 SNEGSKA (reference sequence). The germline V and J ends were trimmed by 3 bases and 7 bases, with 19 bases remaining between them. This CDR3 region has 15 residues. CDR3 region: CSASIFGAGRNEQFF. Here the CDR3 DNA reads TGCAGTGCTAGTATCTTTGGGGCCGGAAGAAATGAGCAGTTCTTC.

Ten or more counts support this clonotype. This rearrangement joins TRBV28 to TRBJ1-4; the D is unclear. V was clipped by 7 bases and J by 3 bases, with 6 bases between them. Germline loops: CDR1 MDHEN, CDR2 SYDVKM. This CDR3 is built from 12 residues. CDR3 coding DNA: TGTGCCAGCAAACCGCCTAATGAAAAACTGTTTTTT. It codes for CASKPPNEKLFF.